This TCR beta chain is drawn from a study of blood T cell repertoires in COVID-19. Germline V lookup: CDR1 KGHSH, CDR2 LQKENI. J lost 7 bases, V lost 2 bases, and 9 bases had no gene match. This CDR3 is built from 15 residues. As originally analysed: By means of reference gene primer amplification, nucleated cell counts were estimated. Only in-frame clones appear in the TCRdb table, and some are missing; sequencing was by immunoSEQ multiplex PCR. The V and J calls and clone size are taken from that table; D and trimming were inferred from the DNA. The sample holds about 150,000 clones, around four fifths seen once.

The chain has TRBV18 and TRBJ1-2; 8 positions agree with TRBD1. The specimen sequenced was peripheral blood. The TCR sequence derives from a woman in her thirties or forties with active or convalescent COVID-19. Here the CDR3 DNA reads TGTGCCAGCTCACCAAACCGACAGGGGAGAAGTGGCTACACCTTC. Its protein product is CASSPNRQGRSGYTF.